The 31 T cell receptor beta chains presented below share a single source sample, sequenced in a study of tumor-infiltrating lymphocytes in glioblastoma multiforme. TCR beta libraries were built from RNA through three nested multiplex PCR rounds using modified ARM-PCR. One entry per CDR3 protein, called by TCRdb with MiXCR from the multiplex PCR reads. The sample records 7,000 to 9,500 distinct CDR3 sequences, around two thirds being singletons. Sequenced sample: brain tumor tissue. The receptors were sampled from a male donor with glioblastoma.

The table lists this clonotype with a few counts. The chain carries TRBV11-2 and TRBJ2-1; D is ambiguous. Germline CDR1 reads SGHAT; CDR2 reads FQNNGV. The CDR3 runs 12 residues. V was cut by 5 bases and J by 7 bases, with 9 bases left in between. CDR3 loop: CASSMPWNEQFF. The DNA for the CDR3 is TGTGCCAGCAGCATGCCGTGGAATGAGCAGTTCTTC.

The gene calls are TRBV29-1 and TRBJ1-2; TRBD1 matches 8 bases. Germline V gene sequence: CDR1 SQVTM, CDR2 ANQGSEA. The CDR3 is made up of 10 amino acids. Trimming took 7 bases from V and 7 from J; bases not matched to a gene: 2. Written as DNA, the CDR3 is TGCAGCGCCGGGACAGGTGGCTACACCTTC. It yields the protein CSAGTGGYTF.

V usage is TRBV11-2 and J usage is TRBJ1-2; D ambiguous. CDR3 length equals 12 residues. Germline CDR1 reads SGHAT; CDR2 reads FQNNGV. V dropped 4 bases and J dropped 4 bases, with 7 bases sitting between them. The CDR3 here is CASSSTAYGYTF. The CDR3 DNA sequence: TGTGCCAGCAGCTCTACAGCCTATGGCTACACCTTC.

For this clonotype: No conserved phenylalanine or tryptophan is present at the end of the CDR3, so a read error is the likely explanation. This chain joins TRBV20-1 and TRBJ2-1, with 14 bases that match TRBD2. V was pared by 4 bases and J by 10 bases, with 3 bases of the junction left unmatched. The CDR3 runs 13 residues. CDR1 and CDR2 from the germline V gene are DFQATT and SNEGSKA (reference sequence). The CDR3 DNA follows: TGCAGTGCTACCGGACTAGCGGGAGGCGAGCAGTTCCTC. Its protein is CSATGLAGGEQFL.

The J gene is TRBJ2-3, the V gene TRBV7-9; 9 bases line up with TRBD2. V gave up 8 bases and J gave up 7 bases; unmatched junction bases: 7. The V gene's germline CDR1 is SEHNR and CDR2 FQNEAQ (reference sequence). The CDR3 loop spans 13 amino acids. Written as DNA, the CDR3 is TGTGCCAGCGGTTTAGCGGGAGAGAATACGCAGTATTTT. Protein: CASGLAGENTQYF.

The chain employs TRBV5-4 and TRBJ2-1; D remains unclear. Trimming left V 2 bases short and J 7 bases short, with 16 bases between. CDR3 length: 15 residues. CDR1 SGHNT and CDR2 YYREEE come from the germline V gene (reference sequence). The CDR3 protein is CASSFGRSGSNEQFF. CDR3 coding DNA: TGTGCCAGCAGCTTTGGCAGGAGTGGGTCTAATGAGCAGTTCTTC. Full variable domain (remainder filled in from reference TRBV5-4 and TRBJ2-1): ETGVTQSPTHLIKTRGQQVTLRCSSQSGHNTVSWYQQALGQGPQFIFQYYREEENGRGNFPPRFSGLQFPNYSSELNVNALELDDSALYLCASSFGRSGSNEQFFGPGTRLTVL.

Note on this clonotype: A read error may produce the germline difference seen at one junction end. The V call is TRBV11-2, the J call TRBJ2-5; 8 nucleotides line up with TRBD2. Per germline, CDR1 SGHAT and CDR2 FQNNGV. The CDR3 sequence is 15 residues long. The CDR3: CVSSFSGTGKGTKYF. The CDR3 coding sequence is TGTGTCAGCAGCTTTAGCGGGACCGGCAAAGGAACCAAGTACTTC.

A remark on this clonotype: At one of its ends the junction is not consistent with the germline gene, which may arise from a read error. This sequence joins TRBV11-2 and TRBJ2-6; no clear D gene. The germline gives CDR1 SGHAT, CDR2 FQNNGV. The CDR3 has 16 residues. CDR3 region: CASSSRAHSGSNFLTF. The DNA of the CDR3 is TGTGCCAGCAGCTCTAGGGCCCACTCTGGGTCCAACTTCCTGACTTTC.

As for this clonotype: The CDR3 ends on some other residue instead of the conserved phenylalanine or tryptophan, so this is likely a read error. The chain carries TRBV20-1 and TRBJ1-5; 8 nucleotides align to TRBD1. Trimming removed 5 bases from V and 0 bases from J; junction bases left unmatched: 6. From germline, CDR1 is DFQATT and CDR2 SNEGSKA (reference sequence). This CDR3 has 15 amino acids. This CDR3 reads CSARGDRFSNQPQHS. The CDR3 coding sequence is TGCAGTGCTCGAGGGGACAGGTTTAGCAATCAGCCCCAGCATTCT.

About this clonotype: The junction differs from germline at one of its ends, possibly a read error. V gene TRBV11-2 combines with J gene TRBJ2-1; the D gene could be TRBD1 or TRBD2 (5 bases each). The length of the CDR3 is 13 residues. The germline V gene encodes CDR1 SGHAT and CDR2 FQNNGV. For the CDR3, the DNA is TGCGCCAGCGGCTTAGGTAAGGGGAATGAGCAGGTCTTC. It is translated as CASGLGKGNEQVF.

The chain carries TRBV6-5 and TRBJ1-6; the D is unclear. The CDR3 consists of 15 residues. V lost 5 bases to trimming and J lost 0 bases, with 8 bases between them. Germline loops: CDR1 MNHEY, CDR2 SVGAGI. The CDR3 protein is CASSLDGSYNSPLHF. DNA of the CDR3: TGTGCCAGCAGTCTGGATGGCTCCTATAATTCACCCCTCCACTTT.

A note on this clonotype: An end of the junction does not agree with germline; a read error may underlie this. J is TRBJ1-2 and V is TRBV11-1; tentatively, D is TRBD1 (6 bases). Germline CDR1 reads SGHAT; CDR2 reads FQDESV (reference sequence). CDR3 length: 16 amino acids. CDR3 DNA: TGTGTCAGCAGGTATCTCAGACAGGCGAATGACTATGGCTACGCCTTC. It yields the protein CVSRYLRQANDYGYAF.

Concerning this clonotype: A read error may explain this, as a much larger clone is one base away. V usage is TRBV6-5 and J usage is TRBJ1-6; TRBD1 matches at 11 bases. V trimming: 6 bases; J trimming: 10 bases; junction bases outside the gene matches: 11. This CDR3 spans 16 amino acids. CDR1 is MNHEY and CDR2 is SVGAGI in the germline V gene. This chain's CDR3 is CASSNLGQGAESPLHF. The CDR3 DNA follows: TGTGCCAGCAGCAACCTTGGACAGGGGGCGGAATCACCCCTCCACTTT.

Concerning this clonotype: One end of the junction is discordant with germline, which a read error may explain. The chain carries TRBV11-2 and TRBJ2-2, with D tentatively TRBD2 (5 bases). This CDR3 contains 20 residues. Germline loops: CDR1 SGHAT, CDR2 FQNNGV. The CDR3: CASTPSSGQGLAVNTGELFF. The CDR3 region has the DNA TGTGCCAGCACCCCCTCATCCGGCCAAGGGCTAGCTGTAAACACCGGGGAGCTTTTTTTT.

Points on this clonotype: The junction and the germline gene differ at one end; a read error may be behind it. The chain couples TRBV4-1 to TRBJ1-1, with a possible D match to TRBD1 (6 bases). This CDR3 spans 11 amino acids. Germline loops: CDR1 MGHRA, CDR2 YSYEKL. CDR3 region: CANSSGQTAFF. For the CDR3, the DNA is TGCGCCAACAGCTCCGGACAGACAGCTTTCTTT.

The table lists this clonotype with a count of one. This CDR3 is missing its conserved last phenylalanine or tryptophan, likely due to a read error. The CDR3 coding sequence is TGTGCCAGCAGGCGGACAGGGGGCTATACCCGGGAGCTGTTTTAT. As protein: CASRRTGGYTRELFY. The V gene is TRBV5-5, the J gene TRBJ2-2; 11 nucleotides match TRBD1. The ends lost 5 bases at V and 9 bases at J; junction bases unmatched: 9. The germline gives CDR1 SGHKS, CDR2 YYEKEE (reference sequence). The CDR3 has 15 amino acids.

This chain uses TRBV6-1 with TRBJ2-7; TRBD1 agrees at 10 bases. Per germline, CDR1 MNHNS and CDR2 SASEGT. V lost 7 bases and J lost 4; bases outside the gene matches: 22. The CDR3 loop spans 19 amino acids. The CDR3 DNA is TGTGCCAGCATCAGATCCGGGACAGGGGATGGTATTGGGGCATACGAGCAGTACTTC. It encodes CASIRSGTGDGIGAYEQYF.

Notes on this clonotype: Relative to the germline gene, one junction end is altered; a read error may explain this. The chain recombines TRBV29-1 with TRBJ1-1; perhaps TRBD1 as D (5 bases). The CDR3 sequence is 14 residues long. The V gene's germline CDR1 is SQVTM and CDR2 ANQGSEA. CDR3 DNA: TGCAGCGTTGAAATGGGACTAAGAAACACTGGAGCTTTCTTT. This encodes CSVEMGLRNTGAFF.

V is TRBV29-1 and J is TRBJ1-2; D is uncertain. V was clipped by 3 bases and J by 5 bases, with 16 bases between them. CDR3 length equals 14 residues. Germline CDR1 and CDR2: SQVTM and ANQGSEA. The CDR3 loop reads CSVEWVTWPYGYTF. The CDR3 nucleotides are TGCAGCGTTGAGTGGGTTACTTGGCCGTATGGCTACACCTTC. The full variable domain, in which reference TRBV29-1 and TRBJ1-2 provide the parts outside the CDR3, is SAVISQKPSRDICQRGTSLTIQCQVDSQVTMMFWYRQQPGQSLTLIATANQGSEATYESGFVIDKFPISRPNLTFSTLTVSNMSPEDSSIYLCSVEWVTWPYGYTFGSGTRLTVV.

This clonotype turned up a few times. This chain uses TRBV20-1 with TRBJ1-4; a weak D match, TRBD1 (6 bases). Germline CDR1 reads DFQATT; CDR2 reads SNEGSKA (reference sequence). CDR3 length equals 14 residues. V gave up 5 bases and J gave up 5 bases, with 15 bases separating them. The CDR3 DNA is TGCAGTGCTCCAACGTCAGGGGTCAATGAAAAACTGTTTTTT. It encodes CSAPTSGVNEKLFF.

The J gene is TRBJ2-1, the V gene TRBV11-2, with D perhaps TRBD2 (6 bases). Trimming shortened V by 4 bases and J by 7 bases, and 17 bases separated the two germline ends. Germline V CDR1 and CDR2: SGHAT, FQNNGV. The CDR3 covers 15 residues. The CDR3 region is CASSYGAGTLNEQFF. CDR3 sequence (DNA): TGTGCCAGCAGCTACGGCGCGGGAACCCTGAATGAGCAGTTCTTC. The whole variable domain, remainder taken from reference TRBV11-2 and TRBJ2-1, is EAGVAQSPRYKIIEKRQSVAFWCNPISGHATLYWYQQILGQGPKLLIQFQNNGVVDDSQLPKDRFSAERLKGVDSTLKIQPAKLEDSAVYLCASSYGAGTLNEQFFGPGTRLTVL.

This sequence joins TRBV12-3 or TRBV12-4 and TRBJ2-7, with D possibly TRBD1 on 5 matching bases. Trimming pared 6 bases from V and 4 bases from J, leaving 7 bases between. The CDR3 consists of 11 residues. The DNA for the CDR3 is TGTGCCAGCAGCCCAGGGTACGAGCAGTACTTC. Its protein product is CASSPGYEQYF.

A note on this clonotype: Since the CDR3 does not end with the conserved phenylalanine or tryptophan, this likely comes from a read error. The chain employs TRBV11-3 and TRBJ2-3; unclear D gene. The CDR3 runs 12 residues. CDR1 and CDR2 from the germline V gene are SGHNT and YENEEA. The CDR3 here is CASSLGEDTQYL. The CDR3 bases are TGCGCCAGCAGCCTAGGTGAAGATACGCAGTATTTG.

A remark on this clonotype: One end of the junction is discordant with germline, which a read error may explain. V is TRBV20-1 and J is TRBJ1-2; D unresolved. Germline lookup yields CDR1 DFQATT and CDR2 SNEGSKA (reference sequence). The CDR3 loop spans 12 amino acids. In nucleotides, the CDR3 is TGCAGTGCTAGAGAAGGATTCGACGGCTACATCTTC. This encodes CSAREGFDGYIF.

On this clonotype: One end of the junction is discordant with germline, which a read error may explain. The chain employs TRBV12-3 or TRBV12-4 and TRBJ2-5; no reliable D call. The CDR3 extends over 11 amino acids. The DNA for the CDR3 is TGTGCCAGCAGTTCCTTGGAGACCCGGTACTTC. Translated, it gives CASSSLETRYF.

This rearrangement joins TRBV4-3 to TRBJ2-1, with no clear D. Germline V gene lookup returns CDR1 LGHNA and CDR2 YSLEER. This CDR3 region has 13 residues. Between the trimmed V and J ends, which lost 0 bases and 7 bases, there was a span of 7 bases. Written as DNA, the CDR3 is TGCGCCAGCAGCCAAGAACAGAGAAATGAGCAGTTCTTC. Translated: CASSQEQRNEQFF.

A remark on this clonotype: This likely comes from a read error, as the CDR3 has no conserved phenylalanine or tryptophan at its end. The chain joins TRBV11-2 to TRBJ2-5; 8 bases map to TRBD2. The CDR3 consists of 15 residues. Germline V gene lookup returns CDR1 SGHAT and CDR2 FQNNGV. CDR3 bases: TGTGACAGCAGCTTTAGCGGGACCTGCAAAGGAACCCAGTACCTC. Translation: CDSSFSGTCKGTQYL.

The rearrangement uses TRBV20-1 and TRBJ2-5; TRBD2 agrees at 11 bases. Germline-derived CDR1 and CDR2 are DFQATT and SNEGSKA (reference sequence). The CDR3 length is 17 residues. J gave up 11 bases and V 5 bases, and 22 bases lay outside the gene matches. The CDR3 loop reads CSAPDYTSGSTYNEQYF. The CDR3 DNA reads as TGCAGTGCTCCAGACTATACTAGCGGGAGTACCTACAATGAGCAGTACTTC.

This clonotype was observed many times. V usage is TRBV11-3 and J usage is TRBJ2-1, with 9 bases identical to TRBD2. CDR3 size: 15 residues. J gave up 4 bases and V 4 bases, and 5 bases lay outside the gene matches. The V gene's germline CDR1 is SGHNT and CDR2 YENEEA. CDR3 amino acids: CASSSTSGEYNEQFF. The CDR3 region has the DNA TGTGCCAGCAGCTCGACTAGCGGAGAGTACAATGAGCAGTTCTTC. The full variable domain, rest sourced from reference TRBV11-3 and TRBJ2-1, is EAGVVQSPRYKIIEKKQPVAFWCNPISGHNTLYWYLQNLGQGPELLIRYENEEAVDDSQLPKDRFSAERLKGVDSTLKIQPAELGDSAVYLCASSSTSGEYNEQFFGPGTRLTVL.

As regards this clonotype: Given the absence of the conserved phenylalanine or tryptophan at the CDR3 end, a read error is likely. It is unclear where the CDR3 begins or ends on the DNA, so no DNA is shown, and the CDR3 is as TCRdb lists it. This chain uses TRBV20-1 with TRBJ2-1; the table calls TRBD2, which could not be checked here. From its first to its last residue, the CDR3 has 14 amino acids. The germline V gene has CDR1 DFQATT and CDR2 SNEGSKA (reference sequence). The CDR3 region is CSDRDEAGLYEQLS.

This clonotype showed up just once. J is TRBJ1-1 and V is TRBV11-2; D is undetermined. Germline CDR1 is SGHAT and CDR2 is FQNNGV. This CDR3 region has 13 residues. The V end lost 0 bases, the J end lost 3 bases, and 5 bases lay between the germline ends. CDR3 amino acids: CASSLDGYTEAFF. CDR3 sequence (DNA): TGTGCCAGCAGCTTAGACGGTTACACTGAAGCTTTCTTT.